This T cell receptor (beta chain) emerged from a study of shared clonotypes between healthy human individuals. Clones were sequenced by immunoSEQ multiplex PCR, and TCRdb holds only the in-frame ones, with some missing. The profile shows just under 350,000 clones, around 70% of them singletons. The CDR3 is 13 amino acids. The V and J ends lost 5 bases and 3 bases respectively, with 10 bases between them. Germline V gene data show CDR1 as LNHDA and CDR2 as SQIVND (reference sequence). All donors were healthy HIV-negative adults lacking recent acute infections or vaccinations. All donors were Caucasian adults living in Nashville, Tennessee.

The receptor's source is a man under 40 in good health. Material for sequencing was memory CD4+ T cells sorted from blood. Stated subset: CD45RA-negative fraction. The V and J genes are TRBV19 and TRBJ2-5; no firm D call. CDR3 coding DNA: TGTGCCAGTAGTGCCAGAGAAAAAGAGACCCAGTACTTC. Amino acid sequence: CASSAREKETQYF.